This T cell receptor beta chain was identified during a study of Ad26.COV2.S vaccination and SARS-CoV-2 variants (dated by TCRdb to the early 2020s). Study-wide context: Donors in the vaccine arm were drawn from COV1001, a phase I-IIa trial of Ad26.COV2.S in healthy adults that was multicentre, randomized, double-blind and placebo-controlled. Ad26.COV2.S was administered intramuscularly at a dose of 5x10^10 or 1x10^11 viral particles, either as one shot or as two shots given 56 days apart. TCRbeta repertoire sequencing was used to assess the specificity and breadth of SARS-CoV-2-reactive T cell receptors after Ad26.COV2.S vaccination. The TCR-sequenced set comprised approximately 30 samples: around 20 Ad26.COV2.S vaccine recipients, 5 placebo recipients and 8 SARS-CoV-2 convalescent individuals. Trial participants were randomized into five groups of five, in which low-dose or high-dose Ad26.COV2.S was given once or twice, or placebo was given on both occasions. Investigators did not know the trial group allocation while performing experiments and assessing outcomes. On the study overall, not on this receptor specifically: Vaccine and placebo recipients had similar non-spike TCR breadth, a finding consistent with the vaccine containing only spike. Compared with placebo recipients, Ad26.COV2.S recipients showed higher spike-specific TCR breadth (P = 0.0014). It was noted by the authors that total T cell responses may have been underestimated by the TCR breadth and depth analyses. After vaccination, substantial breadth of spike-specific CD8+ and CD4+ T cell responses was reported. Comparing responses between vaccine doses or regimens was not something the study was powered to do.

About this clone itself: Its binding antigen is unknown. No clone much larger than this one lies a single base away; base qualities are absent.

Relative to germline, V is 3 bases shorter and J is 1 base shorter, with 12 bases between their ends. Per the germline V gene (reference sequence), LNHDA is the CDR1 and SQIVND is the CDR2. From cysteine to phenylalanine, the CDR3 is 15 amino acids long. The kept DNA is CDR3 alone, 45 bases in frame from the first base. The immunoSEQ Assay was used to sequence TCRbeta CDR3 regions. After extraction, genomic DNA underwent amplification by bias-controlled multiplex PCR, followed by high-throughput sequencing. The paper's data handling went like this. To quantify the absolute abundance of every unique TCRbeta CDR3 region, sequences were collapsed and filtered. T cell fraction was estimated by normalizing TCRbeta template counts to usable DNA, with usable DNA measured through amplification of reference genes found in all nucleated cells. Repertoire TCRs were annotated as SARS-CoV-2-specific when V gene, CDR3 amino acid sequence and J gene were exactly matched to a known reactive TCR set. The reference SARS-CoV-2 TCR set was derived from MIRA and filtered for enrichment in COVID-19-positive ImmuneCODE repertoires, a step that removed public or cross-reactive TCRs. Drawing on the MIRA antigens, annotated TCRs were analysed further at the level of specific ORF or position within ORF. Breadth was defined as the number of annotated unique rearrangements divided by the total number of unique productive rearrangements, and depth was defined as the summed frequency of the annotated unique rearrangements. Two-sided Wilcoxon rank-sum tests were applied when comparing TCR breadth between groups. What TCRdb holds here is the immuneACCESS table cut down to in-frame rearrangements. Part of the clones is not present; checked against another copy, under half of the missing clones reflect an unresolved V gene, and the others are unexplained. V and J calls and clone size come straight from that table; D and trimming were deduced from the DNA. The table for this sample lists about 680,000 clones; about 89% of them were counted only once. The biggest ten clones account for around 1.5% of the sample.

The sample's treatment or condition label is to be understood as: 19 received Ad26.COV2.S at low or high dose, single or two shots; about 5 received placebo; per-sample allocation not given. For vaccine and placebo recipients, repertoires were sequenced using samples collected on day 63 after the first injection. In Cohort 1b, 20 to 25 adults aged 18-55 years were enrolled at a single site in Boston, USA, between 29 July and 7 August 2020. Ad26.COV2.S consisted of a replication-incompetent adenovirus type 26 vector by which a prefusion-stabilized SARS-CoV-2 spike protein from the original Wuhan strain was expressed.

In this chain, TRBV19 is recombined with TRBJ1-1; the D gene assignment is ambiguous. The source was peripheral blood, collected in a trial of Ad26.COV2.S vaccine versus placebo. The TCR comes from a person aged 18 to 65 who received the Ad26.COV2.S COVID-19 vaccine or a placebo. In nucleotide form, the sequence is TGTGCCAGTAGTATTAGTAAAGTGGGGAACACTGAAGCTTTCTTT. Protein translation: CASSISKVGNTEAFF.